The T cell receptor (beta chain) described here comes from a study of CD8 T cells in Susac syndrome. V lost 5 bases, J lost 6 bases, and 17 bases lay in between. CDR3 length: 15 amino acids. Germline CDR1 and CDR2: DFQATT and SNEGSKA (reference sequence). With random hexamers, reverse transcription was performed on about 0.45 to 1 ug of RNA. One entry per CDR3 protein results from TCRdb running MiXCR on the immunoSEQ multiplex PCR reads. The sample has around 190,000 distinct CDR3 sequences; around 94% are singletons. The authors negatively isolated CD8+ and CD4+ T cells and FACS-enriched TEMRA cells.

The clonotype was recovered from a human donor with Susac syndrome. The sample consisted of CD4+ T cells from PBMCs. This chain connects TRBV20-1 to TRBJ1-6, with TRBD1 as a possible D gene (5 bases). This CDR3 reads CSAPSLRESNSPLHF. In DNA, the CDR3 is TGCAGTGCTCCGTCCCTCAGGGAGTCTAATTCACCCCTCCACTTT.